This T cell receptor (beta chain) was sequenced in a study of blood T cell repertoires in COVID-19. Study-level information: Samples came from the United States, Italy and Spain, spanning acute and convalescent COVID-19.

Clones were read by immunoSEQ multiplex PCR, and TCRdb kept only the in-frame ones, dropping some. The table records around 140,000 clones, around 87% of them present only once. This clone was detected only once. Sequence at one end of the junction differs from germline and may be a read error. Per germline, CDR1 SQVTM and CDR2 ANQGSEA. CDR3 length: 12 amino acids. The receptor was derived from a man aged 50 to 59 with active COVID-19. V and J are TRBV29-1 and TRBJ1-1; 10 positions match TRBD1. Sequencing was carried out using peripheral blood. The CDR3 sequence: CSVQTGGPTFIF. DNA for the CDR3: TGCAGCGTCCAGACAGGGGGCCCGACTTTTATCTTT.